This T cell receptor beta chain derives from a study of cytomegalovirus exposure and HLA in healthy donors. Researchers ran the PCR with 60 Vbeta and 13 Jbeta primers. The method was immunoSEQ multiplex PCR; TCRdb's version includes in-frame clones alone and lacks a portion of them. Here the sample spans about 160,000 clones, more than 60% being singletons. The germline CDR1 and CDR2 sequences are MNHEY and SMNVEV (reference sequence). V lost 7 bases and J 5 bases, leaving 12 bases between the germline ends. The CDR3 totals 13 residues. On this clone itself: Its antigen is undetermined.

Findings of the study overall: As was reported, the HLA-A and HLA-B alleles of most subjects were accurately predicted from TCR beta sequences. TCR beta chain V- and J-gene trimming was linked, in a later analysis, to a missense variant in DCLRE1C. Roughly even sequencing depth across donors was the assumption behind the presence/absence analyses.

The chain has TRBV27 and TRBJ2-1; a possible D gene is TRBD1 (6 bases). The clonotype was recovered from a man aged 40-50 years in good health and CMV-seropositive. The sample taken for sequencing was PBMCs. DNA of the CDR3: TGTGCCAGCAATGACAGGACCAACAATGAGCAGTTCTTC. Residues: CASNDRTNNEQFF.